One T cell receptor beta chain is described in this entry. The antigen remains unidentified. The record originates from a study of cytomegalovirus exposure and HLA in healthy donors. Points from the study as a whole: As a later analysis showed, several of the most significant clusters appeared to be linked to common viral pathogens.

Vbeta (60) and Jbeta (13) primers were used in the PCR. Generated by immunoSEQ multiplex PCR, the TCRdb table keeps only in-frame clones and is missing some. Here the sample spans roughly 170,000 clones, approximately 81% being singletons. Germline V lookup: CDR1 LGHNA, CDR2 YSLEER. The CDR3 loop spans 15 amino acids. Trimming took 2 bases from V and 5 from J, leaving 15 bases between them. The receptor's source is a woman aged 25 to 39 in good health and CMV-seronegative. The V call is TRBV4-3, the J call TRBJ1-1; tentative D call: TRBD1 (5 bases). Specimen: PBMCs. CDR3 amino acids: CASSQRGVRNTEAFF. The CDR3 DNA reads as TGCGCCAGCAGCCAAAGGGGCGTGCGAAATACTGAAGCTTTCTTT.